This is a list of T cell receptor beta chains from one sample in a study of T-cell memory formation after mild COVID-19. TCRdb itself ran the 5' RACE reads through MiXCR, one entry per CDR3 protein. The sample gives about 45,000 distinct CDR3 sequences, 7.3% of which show up once; less than 1.5% is in the top ten. Material: PBMCs or a T cell subset sorted from them (not recorded which). The receptors shown here come from a man younger than 35 who had mild COVID-19 (a few samples of this study predate the infection). Cell type and time point are not known. The CDR3 runs from the conserved cysteine through the conserved F or W. Each record gives: J gene, V gene, clone size, D gene, CDR3 DNA, CDR3 protein. D genes are given only for firm matches. Expanded clones get a size class; other rows say once, few or many, or leave the size out.

j_gene: TRBJ1-1
v_gene: TRBV7-3
abundance: few
d_gene: TRBD1
CDR3nt: TGTGCCAGCAGCTTGCGGAGGGACAGTGAAGCTTTCTTT
CDR3aa: CASSLRRDSEAFF

j_gene: TRBJ2-3
v_gene: TRBV7-3
abundance: -
d_gene: -
CDR3nt: TGTGCCAGCACCCCCGGGGCCCAAGGAAACACAGATACGCAGTATTTT
CDR3aa: CASTPGAQGNTDTQYF

j_gene: TRBJ2-1
v_gene: TRBV11-2
abundance: many
d_gene: TRBD2
CDR3nt: TGTGCCAGCAGCCACAGCGGGGGCCCCGTCCGGGGAGGGTTCTTC
CDR3aa: CASSHSGGPVRGGFF

j_gene: TRBJ1-5
v_gene: TRBV7-2
abundance: -
d_gene: -
CDR3nt: TGTGCCAGCAGCTTAGGCGATCGGGGTGTCCGGAGAACAACAGGGACGGTCAATCAGCCCCAGCATTTT
CDR3aa: CASSLGDRGVRRTTGTVNQPQHF

j_gene: TRBJ1-5
v_gene: TRBV5-6
abundance: -
d_gene: -
CDR3nt: TGTGCCAGCAGCTTGAGGGCCGCCTGGGGCAATCAGCCCCAGCATTTT
CDR3aa: CASSLRAAWGNQPQHF

j_gene: TRBJ2-3
v_gene: TRBV11-2
abundance: -
d_gene: TRBD1
CDR3nt: TGTGCCAGCAGAAAGGGACAGCTGAACACAGATACGCAGTATTTT
CDR3aa: CASRKGQLNTDTQYF

j_gene: TRBJ2-5
v_gene: TRBV11-2
abundance: many
d_gene: -
CDR3nt: TGTGCCAGTACCCCCCAGGGGGGCGCAAAAGAGACCCAGTACTTC
CDR3aa: CASTPQGGAKETQYF

j_gene: TRBJ1-1
v_gene: TRBV7-9
abundance: few
d_gene: -
CDR3nt: TGTGCCAGCAGCTTAGATTTGGTTCTCATGAACACTGAAGCTTTCTTT
CDR3aa: CASSLDLVLMNTEAFF

j_gene: TRBJ1-5
v_gene: TRBV12-3/TRBV12-4
abundance: few
d_gene: -
CDR3nt: TGTGCCAGCAGTTTTCAGGGTAGCAATCAGCCCCAGCATTTT
CDR3aa: CASSFQGSNQPQHF

j_gene: TRBJ1-5
v_gene: TRBV7-3
abundance: many
d_gene: -
CDR3nt: TGTGCCAGCAGCTTAGATTTGGGTCAGCCCCAGCATTTT
CDR3aa: CASSLDLGQPQHF

j_gene: TRBJ2-7
v_gene: TRBV12-3/TRBV12-4
abundance: -
d_gene: -
CDR3nt: TGTGCCAGCAGTTTGTGGGGCTCCTACGAGCAGTACTTC
CDR3aa: CASSLWGSYEQYF

j_gene: TRBJ1-5
v_gene: TRBV19
abundance: few
d_gene: -
CDR3nt: TGTGCCAGTAGTATACAGGGACGCGGTCAGCCCCAGCATTTT
CDR3aa: CASSIQGRGQPQHF

j_gene: TRBJ2-3
v_gene: TRBV29-1
abundance: many
d_gene: -
CDR3nt: TGCAGCGTTGAAGTCTCAATGGGGAGTGATACGCAGTATTTT
CDR3aa: CSVEVSMGSDTQYF

j_gene: TRBJ2-7
v_gene: TRBV9
abundance: -
d_gene: -
CDR3nt: TGTGCCAGCAGCGTGGCAGGAAAATCCTACGAGCAGTACTTC
CDR3aa: CASSVAGKSYEQYF

j_gene: TRBJ2-5
v_gene: TRBV20-1
abundance: -
d_gene: TRBD2
CDR3nt: TGCAGTGCTGGGCTAGCGGGGGGGCGGGAGACCCAGTACTTC
CDR3aa: CSAGLAGGRETQYF

j_gene: TRBJ1-1
v_gene: TRBV4-1
abundance: -
d_gene: -
CDR3nt: TGCGCCAGCAGCCAAGCAGAGGCGAACACTGAAGCTTTCTTT
CDR3aa: CASSQAEANTEAFF

j_gene: TRBJ2-5
v_gene: TRBV7-3
abundance: few
d_gene: -
CDR3nt: TGTGCCAGCAGCTCCCAGTGGGGAGAGACCCAGTACTTC
CDR3aa: CASSSQWGETQYF

j_gene: TRBJ1-2
v_gene: TRBV4-2
abundance: few
d_gene: TRBD1
CDR3nt: TGTGCCAGCAGCCCCACCTTGGGACAGGGGGCAGATGGCTACACCTTC
CDR3aa: CASSPTLGQGADGYTF

j_gene: TRBJ2-3
v_gene: TRBV11-1
abundance: few
d_gene: -
CDR3nt: TGTGCCAGCAGCCCCGGGGCAGGTAAAACAGATACGCAGTATTTT
CDR3aa: CASSPGAGKTDTQYF

j_gene: TRBJ1-1
v_gene: TRBV7-2
abundance: few
d_gene: -
CDR3nt: TGTGCCAGCAGCTTAGGGGCAACAAAAATCACTGAAGCTTTCTTT
CDR3aa: CASSLGATKITEAFF

j_gene: TRBJ2-7
v_gene: TRBV6-5
abundance: few
d_gene: TRBD2
CDR3nt: TGTGCCAGCAGCCCCGGGGGGGGTAAAGCCTACGAGCAGTACTTC
CDR3aa: CASSPGGGKAYEQYF

j_gene: TRBJ2-7
v_gene: TRBV7-2
abundance: -
d_gene: -
CDR3nt: TGTGCCAGCAGCTTATCCCTCGAGCAGTACTTC
CDR3aa: CASSLSLEQYF

j_gene: TRBJ2-4
v_gene: TRBV27
abundance: few
d_gene: TRBD2
CDR3nt: TGTGCCAGCAGACCCCGACTAGCGGGGGGCGGCGGCAAAAACATTCAGTACTTC
CDR3aa: CASRPRLAGGGGKNIQYF

j_gene: TRBJ2-3
v_gene: TRBV29-1
abundance: many
d_gene: -
CDR3nt: TGCAGCGGGAACGGCGGGGAACTCACAGATACGCAGTATTTT
CDR3aa: CSGNGGELTDTQYF

j_gene: TRBJ1-4
v_gene: TRBV4-1
abundance: -
d_gene: TRBD1
CDR3nt: TGCGCCAGCAGCCACAGACAGGGAACTGAAAAACTGTTTTTT
CDR3aa: CASSHRQGTEKLFF

j_gene: TRBJ2-1
v_gene: TRBV6-6
abundance: -
d_gene: -
CDR3nt: TGTGCCAGCAGTCGAGGATACAATGAGCAGTTCTTC
CDR3aa: CASSRGYNEQFF

j_gene: TRBJ2-1
v_gene: TRBV20-1
abundance: few
d_gene: TRBD1
CDR3nt: TGCAGTGCTAGCCGGACAGGGGTCGATGAGCAGTTCTTC
CDR3aa: CSASRTGVDEQFF

j_gene: TRBJ2-3
v_gene: TRBV11-2
abundance: once
d_gene: -
CDR3nt: TGTGCCAGCAGCTTAATAACAGGGAAGATTACAGATACGCAGTATTTT
CDR3aa: CASSLITGKITDTQYF

j_gene: TRBJ2-2
v_gene: TRBV4-3
abundance: many
d_gene: -
CDR3nt: TGCGCCAGCAGCCCGGAACTTTCCGGGGAGCTGTTTTTT
CDR3aa: CASSPELSGELFF

j_gene: TRBJ2-3
v_gene: TRBV29-1
abundance: many
d_gene: TRBD1
CDR3nt: TGCAGCGTTGTCCGGGACAGGGCCTCAGATACGCAGTATTTT
CDR3aa: CSVVRDRASDTQYF

j_gene: TRBJ2-1
v_gene: TRBV7-3
abundance: few
d_gene: -
CDR3nt: TGTGCCAGCAGCCCCGACGGTATATCCTACAATGAGCAGTTCTTC
CDR3aa: CASSPDGISYNEQFF

j_gene: TRBJ1-2
v_gene: TRBV19
abundance: -
d_gene: -
CDR3nt: TGTGCCAGTAGTTCTCGAACAGGGACCTATAACTATGGCTACACCTTC
CDR3aa: CASSSRTGTYNYGYTF

j_gene: TRBJ1-2
v_gene: TRBV24-1
abundance: many
d_gene: -
CDR3nt: TGTGCCACCAGGGATCCAGGGGAGGGAGGCTACACCTTC
CDR3aa: CATRDPGEGGYTF

j_gene: TRBJ2-3
v_gene: TRBV3-1
abundance: few
d_gene: TRBD2
CDR3nt: TGTGCCAGCAGCCTTGGACTAGCGGGTAGCACAGATACGCAGTATTTT
CDR3aa: CASSLGLAGSTDTQYF

j_gene: TRBJ2-3
v_gene: TRBV5-1
abundance: few
d_gene: -
CDR3nt: TGCGCCAGCAGCTTTGCGGGGGATACGCAGTATTTT
CDR3aa: CASSFAGDTQYF

j_gene: TRBJ2-7
v_gene: TRBV21-1
abundance: -
d_gene: -
CDR3nt: TGTGCCAGCAGCCCGGGACAGTTGAGCTCCTACGAGCAGTACTTC
CDR3aa: CASSPGQLSSYEQYF

j_gene: TRBJ2-1
v_gene: TRBV2
abundance: many
d_gene: TRBD2
CDR3nt: TGTGCCAGCAGAGAACTAGCGTCTGAGCAGTTCTTC
CDR3aa: CASRELASEQFF

j_gene: TRBJ1-5
v_gene: TRBV6-1
abundance: -
d_gene: -
CDR3nt: TGTGCCAGCAGTGAAGGCGGGGTCGCTAAGCCCCAGCATTTT
CDR3aa: CASSEGGVAKPQHF

j_gene: TRBJ2-7
v_gene: TRBV12-3/TRBV12-4
abundance: medium-sized
d_gene: TRBD1
CDR3nt: TGTGCCAGCAGCCGACAGGGGGGCTCCTACGAGCAGTACTTC
CDR3aa: CASSRQGGSYEQYF

j_gene: TRBJ1-1
v_gene: TRBV5-1
abundance: -
d_gene: -
CDR3nt: TGCGCCAGCAGCTTGGCACAGGGTAGCACTGAAGCTTTCTTT
CDR3aa: CASSLAQGSTEAFF

j_gene: TRBJ2-2
v_gene: TRBV9
abundance: many
d_gene: -
CDR3nt: TGTGCCAGCAGCGTCGGGTCCTCCTTCACCGGGGAGCTGTTTTTT
CDR3aa: CASSVGSSFTGELFF

j_gene: TRBJ1-5
v_gene: TRBV28
abundance: few
d_gene: -
CDR3nt: TGTGCCAGCAACCCGGTCAATCAGCCCCAGCATTTT
CDR3aa: CASNPVNQPQHF

j_gene: TRBJ2-3
v_gene: TRBV12-3/TRBV12-4
abundance: -
d_gene: -
CDR3nt: TGTGCCAGCAGTTTATTCTTGGGGGGGCGCACAGATACGCAGTATTTT
CDR3aa: CASSLFLGGRTDTQYF

j_gene: TRBJ2-2
v_gene: TRBV6-2/TRBV6-3
abundance: -
d_gene: TRBD2
CDR3nt: TGTGCCAGCAGCCCAGCGGGGGCGAACACCGGGGAGCTGTTTTTT
CDR3aa: CASSPAGANTGELFF

j_gene: TRBJ1-2
v_gene: TRBV4-3
abundance: few
d_gene: -
CDR3nt: TGCGCCAGCAGCCAATGGGGGAATGGCTACACCTTC
CDR3aa: CASSQWGNGYTF

j_gene: TRBJ1-1
v_gene: TRBV7-9
abundance: -
d_gene: -
CDR3nt: TGTGCCAGCAGCTTAAGACAGTTGAACACTGAAGCTTTCTTT
CDR3aa: CASSLRQLNTEAFF

j_gene: TRBJ1-4
v_gene: TRBV7-9
abundance: few
d_gene: TRBD1
CDR3nt: TGTGCCAGCAGCTTAGACAGGGGCGGTGAAAAACTGTTTTTT
CDR3aa: CASSLDRGGEKLFF

j_gene: TRBJ2-7
v_gene: TRBV7-8
abundance: medium-sized
d_gene: -
CDR3nt: TGTGCCAGCAGCTTTCAGGGGGGGCGGTACGAGCAGTACTTC
CDR3aa: CASSFQGGRYEQYF

j_gene: TRBJ2-3
v_gene: TRBV20-1
abundance: many
d_gene: -
CDR3nt: TGCAGTGCTAGAGTGGCGGGACGAGATACGCAGTATTTT
CDR3aa: CSARVAGRDTQYF

j_gene: TRBJ2-1
v_gene: TRBV4-3
abundance: many
d_gene: -
CDR3nt: TGCGCCAGCAGCCGACAGGGGAGGGACAATGAGCAGTTCTTC
CDR3aa: CASSRQGRDNEQFF

j_gene: TRBJ1-2
v_gene: TRBV20-1
abundance: few
d_gene: -
CDR3nt: TGCAGTGCCCCGAAGGCCGGAAGCTATGGCTACACCTTC
CDR3aa: CSAPKAGSYGYTF

j_gene: TRBJ2-5
v_gene: TRBV7-8
abundance: -
d_gene: TRBD1
CDR3nt: TGTGCCAGCAGCTGGAAACAGGGGTTCGCGGAGACCCAGTACTTC
CDR3aa: CASSWKQGFAETQYF